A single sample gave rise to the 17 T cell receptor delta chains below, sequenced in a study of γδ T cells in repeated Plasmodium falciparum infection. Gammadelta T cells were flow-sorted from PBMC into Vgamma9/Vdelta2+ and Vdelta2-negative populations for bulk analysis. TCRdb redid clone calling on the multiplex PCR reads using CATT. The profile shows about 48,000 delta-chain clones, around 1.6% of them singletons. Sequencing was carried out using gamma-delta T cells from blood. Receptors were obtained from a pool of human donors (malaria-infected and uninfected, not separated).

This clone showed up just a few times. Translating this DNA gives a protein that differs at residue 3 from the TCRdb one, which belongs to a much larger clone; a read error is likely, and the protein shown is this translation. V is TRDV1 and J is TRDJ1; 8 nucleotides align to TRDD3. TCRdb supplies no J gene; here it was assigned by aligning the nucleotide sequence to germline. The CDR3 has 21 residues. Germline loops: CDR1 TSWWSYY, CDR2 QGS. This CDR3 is CAPGKLGYLERGDIVPDKLIF. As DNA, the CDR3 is TGTGCTCCTGGGAAGCTTGGATATTTAGAGAGGGGGGATATTGTGCCCGATAAACTCATCTTT.

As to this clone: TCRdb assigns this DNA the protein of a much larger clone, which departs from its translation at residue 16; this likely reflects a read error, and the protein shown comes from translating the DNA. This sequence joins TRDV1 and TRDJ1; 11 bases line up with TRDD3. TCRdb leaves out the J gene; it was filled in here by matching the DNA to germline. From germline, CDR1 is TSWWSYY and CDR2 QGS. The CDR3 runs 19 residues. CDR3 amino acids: CALGEGPSVLGDITDRLIF. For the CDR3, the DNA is TGTGCCCTTGGGGAAGGGCCTTCGGTACTGGGGGATATCACCGATAGACTCATCTTT.

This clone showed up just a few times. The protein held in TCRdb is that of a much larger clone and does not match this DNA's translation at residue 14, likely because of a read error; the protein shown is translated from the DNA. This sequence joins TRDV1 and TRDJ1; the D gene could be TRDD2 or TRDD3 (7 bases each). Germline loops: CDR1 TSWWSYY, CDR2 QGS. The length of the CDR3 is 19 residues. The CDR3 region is CALGESFLPITGDMSKLIF. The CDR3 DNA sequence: TGTGCCCTTGGGGAAAGTTTCCTACCTATTACTGGGGATATGAGTAAACTCATCTTT.

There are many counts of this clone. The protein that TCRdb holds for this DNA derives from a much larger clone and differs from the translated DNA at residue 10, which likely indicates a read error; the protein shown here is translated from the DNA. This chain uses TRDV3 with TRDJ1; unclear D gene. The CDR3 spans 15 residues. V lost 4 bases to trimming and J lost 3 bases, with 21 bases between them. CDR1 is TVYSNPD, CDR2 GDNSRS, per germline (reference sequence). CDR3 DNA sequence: TGTGCCTCAACGCTCCACTTCGCGGTGGCCGATAAACTCATCTTT. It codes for CASTLHFAVADKLIF.

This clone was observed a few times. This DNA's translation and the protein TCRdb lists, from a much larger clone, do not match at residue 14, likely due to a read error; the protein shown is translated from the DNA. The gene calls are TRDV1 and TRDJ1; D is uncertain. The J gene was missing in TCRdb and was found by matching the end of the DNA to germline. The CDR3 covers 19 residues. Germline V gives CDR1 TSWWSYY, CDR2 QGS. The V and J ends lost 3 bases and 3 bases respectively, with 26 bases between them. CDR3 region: CALGDNKFRCSPYADKLIF. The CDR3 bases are TGTGCTCTTGGGGACAATAAATTTCGCTGTTCCCCGTACGCCGATAAACTCATCTTT.

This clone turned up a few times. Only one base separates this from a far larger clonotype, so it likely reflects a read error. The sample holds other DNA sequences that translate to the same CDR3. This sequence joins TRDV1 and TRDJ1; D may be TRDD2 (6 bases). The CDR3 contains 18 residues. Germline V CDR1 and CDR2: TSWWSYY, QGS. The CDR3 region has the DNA TGTGCTCTTGGAGAACGGTTCCTAGCCCCTGGAATCCCAGCGAAACTCATCTTT. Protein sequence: CALGERFLAPGIPAKLIF.

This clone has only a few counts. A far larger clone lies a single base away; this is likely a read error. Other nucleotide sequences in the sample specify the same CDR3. In DNA, the CDR3 is TGTGCCTGTGACTCCCAGATTACCGGGGGATACCCTGACACCGATAAACTCATCTTT. It encodes CACDSQITGGYPDTDKLIF. The chain is built from TRDV2 and TRDJ1; 9 positions match TRDD3. TCRdb supplies no J gene; here it was assigned by aligning the nucleotide sequence to germline. Trimming cost V 3 bases and J 0 bases; bases outside gene matches: 16. The CDR3 extends over 19 amino acids. CDR1 and CDR2 (germline): GEAIGNYY, EKD.

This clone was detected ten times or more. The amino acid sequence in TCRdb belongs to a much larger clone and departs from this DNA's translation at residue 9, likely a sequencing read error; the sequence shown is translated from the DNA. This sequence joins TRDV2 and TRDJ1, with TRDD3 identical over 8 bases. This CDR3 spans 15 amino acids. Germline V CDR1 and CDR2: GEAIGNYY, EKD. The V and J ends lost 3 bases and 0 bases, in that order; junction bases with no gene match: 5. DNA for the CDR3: TGTGCCTGTGACGTACTGGGGGTTCACACCGATAAACTCATCTTT. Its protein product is CACDVLGVHTDKLIF.

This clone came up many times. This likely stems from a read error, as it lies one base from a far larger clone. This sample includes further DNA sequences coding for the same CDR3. DNA for the CDR3: TGTGCCTGTGACACCGTGGGGCAGCCAGACCACACCGATAAACTCATCTTT. Its translation: CACDTVGQPDHTDKLIF. The V gene is TRDV2, the J gene TRDJ1; D might be TRDD3 (5 bases). CDR1 is GEAIGNYY and CDR2 is EKD in the germline V gene. V was clipped by 0 bases and J by 0 bases, with 16 bases between them. The CDR3 contains 17 residues.

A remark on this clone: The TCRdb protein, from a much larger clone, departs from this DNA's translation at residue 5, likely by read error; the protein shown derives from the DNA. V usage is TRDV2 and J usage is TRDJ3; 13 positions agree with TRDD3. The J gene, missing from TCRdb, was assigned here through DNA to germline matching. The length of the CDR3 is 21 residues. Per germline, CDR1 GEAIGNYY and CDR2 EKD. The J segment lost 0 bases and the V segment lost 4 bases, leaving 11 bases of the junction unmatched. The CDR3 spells CACEPVLGDTRSSWDTRQMFF. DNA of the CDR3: TGTGCCTGTGAGCCCGTACTGGGGGATACGCGTAGCTCCTGGGACACCCGACAGATGTTTTTC.

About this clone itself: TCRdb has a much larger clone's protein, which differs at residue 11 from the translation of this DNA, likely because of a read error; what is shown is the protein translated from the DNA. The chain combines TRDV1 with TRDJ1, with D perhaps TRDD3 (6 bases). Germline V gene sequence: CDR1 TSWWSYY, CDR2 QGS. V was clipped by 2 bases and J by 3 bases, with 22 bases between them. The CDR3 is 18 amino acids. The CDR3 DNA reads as TGTGCTCTTGGGGAAAGCCCCCTGTACTGGGAGTCTTCCGATAAACTCATCTTT. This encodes CALGESPLYWESSDKLIF.

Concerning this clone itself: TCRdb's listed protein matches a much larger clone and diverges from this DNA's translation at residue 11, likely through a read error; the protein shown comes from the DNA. The CDR3: CACDTVSGIRKTDKLIF. Here the CDR3 DNA reads TGTGCCTGTGACACCGTCTCCGGGATACGAAAAACCGATAAACTCATCTTT. This rearrangement joins TRDV2 to TRDJ1, with 8 bases identical to TRDD3. Because TCRdb records no J gene, it was assigned here through a match of the DNA to germline. CDR1 is GEAIGNYY and CDR2 is EKD in the germline V gene. V gave up 0 bases and J gave up 2 bases; unmatched junction bases: 10. The CDR3 sequence is 17 residues long.

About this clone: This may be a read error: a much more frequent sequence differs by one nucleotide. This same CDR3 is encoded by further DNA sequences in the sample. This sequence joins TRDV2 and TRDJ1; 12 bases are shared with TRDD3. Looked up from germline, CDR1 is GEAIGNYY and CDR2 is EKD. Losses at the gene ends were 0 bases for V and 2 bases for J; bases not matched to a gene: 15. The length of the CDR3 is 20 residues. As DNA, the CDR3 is TGTGCCTGTGACACCGTCAGGGCGACTGGGGGATACCGGGTTACCGATAAACTCATCTTT. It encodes CACDTVRATGGYRVTDKLIF.

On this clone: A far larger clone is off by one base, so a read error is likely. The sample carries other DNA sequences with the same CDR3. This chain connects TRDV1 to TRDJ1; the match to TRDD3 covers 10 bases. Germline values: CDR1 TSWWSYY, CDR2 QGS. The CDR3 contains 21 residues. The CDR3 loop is CALGEADRPFHCTGGSDKLIF. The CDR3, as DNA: TGTGCACTTGGGGAAGCCGACCGGCCCTTCCATTGTACTGGGGGATCCGATAAACTCATCTTT.

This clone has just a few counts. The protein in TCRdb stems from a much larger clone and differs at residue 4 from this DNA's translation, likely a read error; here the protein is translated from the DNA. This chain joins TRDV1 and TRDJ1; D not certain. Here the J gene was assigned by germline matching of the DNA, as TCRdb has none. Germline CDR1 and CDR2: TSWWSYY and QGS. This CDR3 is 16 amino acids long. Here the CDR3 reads CALRELVLGRADKLIF. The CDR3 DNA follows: TGTGCTCTTAGGGAACTTGTGCTAGGGAGGGCCGATAAACTCATCTTT.

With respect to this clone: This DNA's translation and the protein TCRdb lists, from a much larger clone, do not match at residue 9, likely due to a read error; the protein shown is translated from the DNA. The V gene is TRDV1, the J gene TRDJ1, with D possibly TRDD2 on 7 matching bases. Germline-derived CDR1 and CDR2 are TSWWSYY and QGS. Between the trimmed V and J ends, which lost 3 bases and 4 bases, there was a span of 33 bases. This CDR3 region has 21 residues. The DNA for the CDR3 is TGTGCTCTTGGGGAGGTATTCCTACTCTCAACGCTGGGGATCAATAGCGATAAACTCATCTTT. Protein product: CALGEVFLLSTLGINSDKLIF.

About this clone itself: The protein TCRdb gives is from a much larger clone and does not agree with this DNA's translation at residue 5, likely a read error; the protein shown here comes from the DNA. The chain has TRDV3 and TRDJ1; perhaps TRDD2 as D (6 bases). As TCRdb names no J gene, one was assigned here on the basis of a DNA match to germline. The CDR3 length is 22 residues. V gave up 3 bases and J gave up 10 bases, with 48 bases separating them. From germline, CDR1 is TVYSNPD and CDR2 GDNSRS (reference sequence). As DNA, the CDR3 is TGTGCCTTCAATCGCCTTCTTCCTCCGTCGGTACTCTCAAATATCGGAGGTTGGAGACTCATCTTT. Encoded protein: CAFNRLLPPSVLSNIGGWRLIF.